This T cell receptor beta chain appears in the sequencing data of a study of cytomegalovirus exposure and HLA in healthy donors. Across the study: Assignment to the Caucasian-associated ancestry cluster applied to approximately 80% of the 300 to 500 genotyped donors.

Study-level findings and limits: The authors assumed roughly uniform sequencing depth across donors for presence/absence analyses. CMV serostatus stood as the only immune exposure information on hand.

For this clone: Its specificity is not known.

The germline V gene has CDR1 LNHNV and CDR2 YYDKDF (reference sequence). The CDR3 extends over 12 amino acids. Trimming removed 5 bases at V and 7 bases at J, with 11 bases between. 60 Vbeta and 13 Jbeta primers were used in PCR. Original processing notes: The count from a later analysis was some 80 million unique TCR beta chains, 9.5 million to 13 million of them shared. Generated by immunoSEQ multiplex PCR, the TCRdb table keeps only in-frame clones and is missing some. V and J calls plus clone size are reproduced from that table; the DNA served to infer D and trimming. The data contain roughly 140,000 clones, approximately 78% of them seen just once; the ten biggest clones take up 6.2%.

This sequence joins TRBV15 and TRBJ2-5; D is perhaps TRBD2 (5 bases). Sequenced sample: PBMCs. The clonotype was recovered from a woman in her 40s in good health and CMV-seropositive. In nucleotides, the CDR3 is TGTGCCACCAGCGGAGGTCTGCGGACCCAGTACTTC. The encoded protein is CATSGGLRTQYF.